This T cell receptor beta chain was sequenced during a study of blood T cell repertoires in COVID-19. This clone was observed a single time. Under the authors' procedure: Reference gene primer amplification gave estimated nucleated cell counts. The method was immunoSEQ multiplex PCR; TCRdb's version includes in-frame clones alone and lacks a portion of them. The DNA was the basis for D and trimming; V, J and clone size are from that table. Of fewer than 150,000 clones listed, about 90% are singletons. The germline V gene encodes CDR1 MNHEY and CDR2 SMNVEV (reference sequence). The CDR3 loop spans 14 amino acids. The V gene lost 6 bases and the J gene lost 5 bases, with 16 bases spanning the gap.

The receptor was derived from a woman between 50 and 59 years old who had recovered from COVID-19. Sequencing was done on a sample of peripheral blood. The chain has TRBV27 and TRBJ2-5; D gene uncertain. This chain's CDR3 is CASSKLSPFETQYF. CDR3 coding DNA: TGTGCCAGCAGCAAATTGAGCCCGTTTGAGACCCAGTACTTC.